Below are 26 T cell receptor beta chains sequenced from a single sample in a study of brain T cells in children with intractable seizures (dated by TCRdb to 2020 to 2022). Library preparation employed the immunoSEQ multiplex PCR assay. Imported from immuneACCESS, the table was reduced by TCRdb to in-frame sequences with V and J called. These copies leave out some clones; in studies compared against another copy, an unresolved V gene accounts for under half, and the cause of the remainder is not known. Counted in this sample were tens of thousands of clones; approximately 94% of them appeared once. The top ten clonotypes cover roughly 1.4% of the sample. The sample's time point label, decoded: resected brain tissue, or blood drawn just prior to surgery. The sequencing here drew on peripheral blood, taken at surgery. These receptors were taken from a boy younger than two with tuberous sclerosis and intractable seizures.

V and J are TRBV19 and TRBJ2-1; 13 positions match TRBD2. The CDR3 extends over 15 amino acids. Germline V gene data show CDR1 as LNHDA and CDR2 as SQIVND (reference sequence). V trimming: 5 bases; J trimming: 3 bases; junction bases outside the gene matches: 1. DNA for the CDR3: TGTGCCAGTAGTTGGACTAGCGGGAGCTACAATGAGCAGTTCTTC. This codes for CASSWTSGSYNEQFF.

CDR3 amino acids: CASSLGRTGRTGELFF. DNA of the CDR3: TGTGCCAGCAGCTTAGGTCGGACAGGGCGAACCGGGGAGCTGTTTTTT. The V and J genes are TRBV7-6 and TRBJ2-2; 8 bases are a match to TRBD1. V was pared by 1 base and J by 5 bases, with 6 bases of the junction left unmatched. CDR3 length: 16 residues. CDR1 SGHVS and CDR2 FNYEAQ come from the germline V gene.

The rearrangement joins TRBV29-1 to TRBJ2-7, with D possibly being TRBD1 (5 bases). With 4 bases removed from V and 5 bases from J, the gap between germline ends came to 21 bases. Germline CDR1 reads SQVTM; CDR2 reads ANQGSEA. The CDR3 loop spans 15 amino acids. The CDR3 DNA reads TGCAGCGTTGTCTCTGCAGGGATCGTATTTGACGAGCAGTACTTC. It encodes CSVVSAGIVFDEQYF.

This rearrangement joins TRBV7-8 to TRBJ2-7; 10 positions agree with TRBD2. The CDR3 consists of 17 residues. In germline, CDR1 is SGHVS, CDR2 FQNEAQ. V gave up 2 bases and J gave up 4 bases; unmatched junction bases: 11. This chain's CDR3 is CASSLPSGSSWRYEQYF. The CDR3 DNA is TGTGCCAGCAGCTTACCTAGCGGGAGTAGTTGGCGGTACGAGCAGTACTTC.

This clone was detected only a few times. This chain's CDR3 is CASRGQGAVGELFF. Written as DNA, the CDR3 is TGTGCCAGTAGAGGACAGGGGGCGGTCGGGGAGCTGTTTTTT. The V call is TRBV19, the J call TRBJ2-2; TRBD1 agrees at 11 bases. The CDR3 has 14 residues. J lost 7 bases, V lost 6 bases, and 4 bases had no gene match. Germline V gene sequence: CDR1 LNHDA, CDR2 SQIVND (reference sequence). Based on the CDR3 plus reference TRBV19 and TRBJ2-2, the full variable domain is DGGITQSPKYLFRKEGQNVTLSCEQNLNHDAMYWYRQDPGQGLRLIYYSQIVNDFQKGDIAEGYSVSREKKESFPLTVTSAQKNPTAFYLCASRGQGAVGELFFGEGSRLTVL.

The V gene is TRBV11-2, the J gene TRBJ1-1, with D possibly TRBD1 on 5 matching bases. The V and J ends lost 5 bases and 3 bases respectively, with 10 bases between them. This CDR3 spans 13 amino acids. Per germline, CDR1 SGHAT and CDR2 FQNNGV. In DNA form, the CDR3 reads TGTGCCAGCAGCCCCCTCAGGGACACTGAAGCTTTCTTT. Protein product: CASSPLRDTEAFF.

J is TRBJ1-1 and V is TRBV6-5, with 7 positions matching TRBD1. The CDR3 is 13 amino acids. J lost 4 bases, V lost 6 bases, and 5 bases had no gene match. CDR1 and CDR2 from the germline V gene are MNHEY and SVGAGI. The DNA for the CDR3 is TGTGCCAGCAGGGACAGGTCGCGCACTGAAGCTTTCTTT. Translating it yields CASRDRSRTEAFF.

The V call is TRBV5-1, the J call TRBJ2-2, with D perhaps matching TRBD2 (6 bases). CDR1 and CDR2 from the germline V gene are SGHRS and YFSETQ. The CDR3 length is 16 residues. V was clipped by 4 bases and J by 0 bases, with 13 bases between them. The DNA for the CDR3 is TGCGCCAGCAGCCCCGGAGGGACTTCGAACACCGGGGAGCTGTTTTTT. It is translated as CASSPGGTSNTGELFF.

The chain recombines TRBV6-6 with TRBJ1-6, with 8 nucleotides matching TRBD1. The CDR3 runs 15 residues. With 6 bases clipped from V and 7 bases from J, the junction kept 8 bases outside the gene matches. Germline V gene data show CDR1 as MNHNY and CDR2 as SVGAGI (reference sequence). This CDR3 is CASSLTGVVNSPLHF. The CDR3 coding sequence is TGTGCCAGCAGCTTGACAGGGGTGGTAAATTCACCCCTCCACTTT.

The chain couples TRBV5-5 to TRBJ2-5, with D perhaps matching TRBD1 (6 bases). Trimming removed 7 bases from V and 1 base from J, with 11 bases in between. CDR1 and CDR2 (germline): SGHKS, YYEKEE (reference sequence). The CDR3 has 13 amino acids. The CDR3 bases are TGTGCCAGCGGGCCACAGGGCCAAGAGACCCAGTACTTC. Its translation is CASGPQGQETQYF.

The chain employs TRBV24-1 and TRBJ1-3; D call uncertain. The length of the CDR3 is 11 residues. The germline gives CDR1 KGHDR, CDR2 SFDVKD. Trimming left V 7 bases short and J 4 bases short, with 4 bases between. The CDR3 region is CATSQGNTIYF. The CDR3 coding sequence is TGTGCCACCAGCCAGGGAAACACCATATATTTT.

This clone was seen a handful of times. The genes are TRBV11-2 and TRBJ2-7, with D tentatively TRBD1 (6 bases). Germline V gene lookup returns CDR1 SGHAT and CDR2 FQNNGV. The V and J ends lost 1 base and 3 bases respectively, with 10 bases between them. The CDR3 has 14 amino acids. DNA of the CDR3: TGTGCCAGCAGCTTAGCGGCAGGGGACTACGAGCAGTACTTC. Translation gives CASSLAAGDYEQYF.

The V and J genes are TRBV7-9 and TRBJ2-7; 8 bases fit TRBD1. The CDR3 is 14 residues long. Germline V CDR1 and CDR2: SEHNR, FQNEAQ (reference sequence). J gave up 3 bases and V 10 bases, and 11 bases lay outside the gene matches. CDR3 nucleotide sequence: TGTGCCACAGCTCGGACAGGGAAACACTACGAGCAGTACTTC. As protein: CATARTGKHYEQYF.

This chain uses TRBV5-6 with TRBJ2-3; possibly TRBD2 for D (6 bases). With 0 bases removed from V and 6 bases from J, the gap between germline ends came to 11 bases. From germline, CDR1 is SGHDT and CDR2 YYEEEE. The CDR3 is 14 residues long. The CDR3 DNA reads TGTGCCAGCAGCTTGGGGAGGGTAACGGATACGCAGTATTTT. Protein product: CASSLGRVTDTQYF. Together with reference TRBV5-6 and TRBJ2-3, the CDR3 gives the full variable domain: DAGVTQSPTHLIKTRGQQVTLRCSPKSGHDTVSWYQQALGQGPQFIFQYYEEEERQRGNFPDRFSGHQFPNYSSELNVNALLLGDSALYLCASSLGRVTDTQYFGPGTRLTVL.

V gene TRBV24-1 combines with J gene TRBJ1-5; possibly TRBD1 for D (6 bases). V lost 3 bases to trimming and J lost 2 bases, with 10 bases between them. Germline CDR1 is KGHDR and CDR2 is SFDVKD. The CDR3 has 15 amino acids. CDR3 nucleotide sequence: TGTGCCACCAGTGATACCTCAGGGGGCAATCAGCCCCAGCATTTT. This gives the protein CATSDTSGGNQPQHF.

The chain uses TRBV6-6 and TRBJ1-2; no clear D. Trimming pared 6 bases from V and 7 bases from J, leaving 9 bases between. Per germline, CDR1 MNHNY and CDR2 SVGAGI (reference sequence). The CDR3 has 11 residues. Here the CDR3 reads CASRTPRGYTF. The CDR3 DNA follows: TGTGCCAGCAGGACCCCCCGTGGCTACACCTTC.

The chain employs TRBV24-1 and TRBJ2-1; perhaps TRBD2 as D (5 bases). The CDR3 sequence is 16 residues long. In germline, CDR1 is KGHDR, CDR2 SFDVKD. Trimming removed 4 bases at V and 0 bases at J, with 12 bases between. The CDR3 protein is CATSDPGLSSYNEQFF. The CDR3 region has the DNA TGTGCCACCAGTGACCCAGGACTGAGCTCCTACAATGAGCAGTTCTTC.

This sequence joins TRBV18 and TRBJ2-1; 9 bases match TRBD1. There are 16 residues in the CDR3. J gave up 0 bases and V 6 bases, and 6 bases lay outside the gene matches. Germline CDR1 reads KGHSH; CDR2 reads LQKENI. CDR3 region: CASSTQGAGSYNEQFF. The CDR3 nucleotides read TGTGCCAGCTCGACACAGGGGGCCGGCTCCTACAATGAGCAGTTCTTC.

V usage is TRBV7-8 and J usage is TRBJ2-7, with 9 bases fitting TRBD2. Germline V gene sequence: CDR1 SGHVS, CDR2 FQNEAQ. CDR3 length: 15 amino acids. V shed 5 bases, J shed 7 bases, and the junction held 12 bases outside the gene matches. The CDR3 loop reads CASSGDPSGTLEQYF. The CDR3, as DNA: TGTGCCAGCAGCGGGGACCCTAGCGGGACCCTAGAGCAGTACTTC. The full variable domain, completed using reference TRBV7-8 and TRBJ2-7, is GAGVSQSPRYKVAKRGQDVALRCDPISGHVSLFWYQQALGQGPEFLTYFQNEAQLDKSGLPSDRFFAERPEGSVSTLKIQRTQQEDSAVYLCASSGDPSGTLEQYFGPGTRLTVT.

The gene calls are TRBV2 and TRBJ2-7, with TRBD2 as a possible D gene (5 bases). The ends were cut back, 4 bases at V and 3 bases at J, with 7 bases in the middle. In germline, CDR1 is SNHLY, CDR2 FYNNEI. The length of the CDR3 is 12 residues. For the CDR3, the DNA is TGTGCCAGCAGTGCGACTAACTACGAGCAGTACTTC. Translation gives CASSATNYEQYF.

The chain employs TRBV7-9 and TRBJ2-7; D unresolved. Germline-derived CDR1 and CDR2 are SEHNR and FQNEAQ (reference sequence). CDR3 length: 13 amino acids. Trimming took 5 bases from V and 4 from J, leaving 12 bases between them. CDR3 sequence: CASSPPVGYEQYF. The DNA of the CDR3 is TGTGCCAGCAGCCCCCCGGTAGGGTACGAGCAGTACTTC.

The chain employs TRBV15 and TRBJ2-3; 7 positions match TRBD2. The CDR3 is 16 amino acids. J gave up 1 base and V 0 bases, and 4 bases lay outside the gene matches. Looked up from germline, CDR1 is LNHNV and CDR2 is YYDKDF (reference sequence). The CDR3 DNA follows: TGTGCCACCAGCAGAGATCGGGCGGGGGGCACAGATACGCAGTATTTT. Translating gives CATSRDRAGGTDTQYF.

The CDR3 reads CASSDPAATNEKLFF. CDR3 in DNA: TGTGCCAGCAGTGACCCAGCCGCAACTAATGAAAAACTGTTTTTT. The chain combines TRBV2 with TRBJ1-4, with D unclear. This CDR3 contains 15 residues. Trimming left V 3 bases short and J 0 bases short, with 8 bases between. In germline, CDR1 is SNHLY, CDR2 FYNNEI.

This clone has a single count. The gene calls are TRBV5-4 and TRBJ1-1; tentatively, D is TRBD1 (5 bases). Germline V CDR1 and CDR2: SGHNT, YYREEE (reference sequence). The ends were cut back, 3 bases at V and 4 bases at J, with 7 bases in the middle. This CDR3 region has 12 residues. The CDR3 region has the DNA TGTGCCAGCAGCTGGGGGGGCACTGAAGCTTTCTTT. Residues: CASSWGGTEAFF.

The rearrangement links TRBV21-1 to TRBJ1-1. TRBV21-1 is flagged as a pseudogene. The CDR3 sequence is 15 residues long. DNA for the CDR3: TGTGCCAGCAGCAAAGTCGGGGCTTCGGATACTGAAGCTTTCTTT. It codes for CASSKVGASDTEAFF.

The genes are TRBV5-1 and TRBJ2-1, with 8 bases aligning to TRBD1. The V gene end was trimmed by 0 bases and the J gene end by 4 bases; junction bases not matched to a gene: 6. Germline V gene sequence: CDR1 SGHRS, CDR2 YFSETQ. The CDR3 has 16 residues. CDR3 bases: TGCGCCAGCAGCTTGGCCACCAGGGGGCAGTACAATGAGCAGTTCTTC. Translation: CASSLATRGQYNEQFF.